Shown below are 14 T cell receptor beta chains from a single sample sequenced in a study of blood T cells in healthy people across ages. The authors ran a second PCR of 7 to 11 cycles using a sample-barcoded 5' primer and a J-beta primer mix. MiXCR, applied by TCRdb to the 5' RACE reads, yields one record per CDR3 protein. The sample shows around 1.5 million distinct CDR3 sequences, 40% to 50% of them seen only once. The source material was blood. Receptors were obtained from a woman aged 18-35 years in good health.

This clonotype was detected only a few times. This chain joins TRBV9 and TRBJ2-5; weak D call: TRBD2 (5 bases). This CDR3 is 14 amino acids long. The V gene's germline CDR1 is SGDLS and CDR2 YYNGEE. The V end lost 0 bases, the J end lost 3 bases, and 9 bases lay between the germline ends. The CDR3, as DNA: TGTGCCAGCAGCGTAGGGACTGTAAAAGAGACCCAGTACTTC. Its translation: CASSVGTVKETQYF.

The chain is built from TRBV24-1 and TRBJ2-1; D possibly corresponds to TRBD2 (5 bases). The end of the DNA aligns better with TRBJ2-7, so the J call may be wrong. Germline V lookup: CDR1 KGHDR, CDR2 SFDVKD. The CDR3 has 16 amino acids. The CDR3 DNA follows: TGTGCCACCAGTACCTGGACTGGGAGCTCCTACAATGAGCAGTACTTC. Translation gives CATSTWTGSSYNEQYF.

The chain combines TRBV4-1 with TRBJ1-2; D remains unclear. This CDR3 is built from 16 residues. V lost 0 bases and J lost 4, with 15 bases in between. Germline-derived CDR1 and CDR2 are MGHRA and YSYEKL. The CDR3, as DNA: TGCGCCAGCAGCCAAGAAAAGAACGGCCCTGGCTATGGCTACACCTTC. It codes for CASSQEKNGPGYGYTF.

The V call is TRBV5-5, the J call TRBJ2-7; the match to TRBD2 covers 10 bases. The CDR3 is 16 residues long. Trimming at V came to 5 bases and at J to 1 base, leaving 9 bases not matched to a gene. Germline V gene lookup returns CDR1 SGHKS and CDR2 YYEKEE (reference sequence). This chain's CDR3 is CASRSASGSVSYEQYF. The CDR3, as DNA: TGTGCCAGCAGATCGGCTAGCGGGAGCGTTTCCTACGAGCAGTACTTC.

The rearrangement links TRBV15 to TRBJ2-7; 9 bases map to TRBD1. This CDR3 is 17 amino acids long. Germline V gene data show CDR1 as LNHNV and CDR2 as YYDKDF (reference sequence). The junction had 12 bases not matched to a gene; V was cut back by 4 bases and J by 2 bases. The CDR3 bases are TGTGCCACCAGCACCAGCCAGAGAGGGGACAGGGCCTACGAGCAGTACTTC. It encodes CATSTSQRGDRAYEQYF.

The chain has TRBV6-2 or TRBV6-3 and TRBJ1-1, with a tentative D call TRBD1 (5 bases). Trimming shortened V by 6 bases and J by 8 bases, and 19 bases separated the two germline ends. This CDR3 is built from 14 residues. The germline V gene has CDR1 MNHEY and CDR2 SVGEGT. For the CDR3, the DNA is TGTGCCAGCAGGCGACATACAGGTGCAGGGGAAGCTTTCTTT. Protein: CASRRHTGAGEAFF.

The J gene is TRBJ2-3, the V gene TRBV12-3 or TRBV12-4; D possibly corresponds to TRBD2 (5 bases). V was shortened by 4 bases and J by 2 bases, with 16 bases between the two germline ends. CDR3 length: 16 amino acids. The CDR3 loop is CASSSRVLSYTDTQYF. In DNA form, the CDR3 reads TGTGCCAGCAGTTCGAGGGTACTCAGTTACACAGATACGCAGTATTTT.

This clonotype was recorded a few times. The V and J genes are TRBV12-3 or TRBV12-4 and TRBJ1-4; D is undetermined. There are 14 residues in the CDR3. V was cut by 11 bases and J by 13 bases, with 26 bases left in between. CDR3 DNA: TGTGCCTCCCCCGGACCCGGGGTCTTACTGCGACTGTTTTTT. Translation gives CASPGPGVLLRLFF.

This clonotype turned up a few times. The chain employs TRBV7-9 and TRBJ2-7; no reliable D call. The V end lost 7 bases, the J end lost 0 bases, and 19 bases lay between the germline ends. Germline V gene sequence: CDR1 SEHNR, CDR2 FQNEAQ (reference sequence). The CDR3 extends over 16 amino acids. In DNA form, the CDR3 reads TGTGCCAGCATACCAAACCTAACTTCTCGCTCCTACGAGCAGTACTTC. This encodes CASIPNLTSRSYEQYF.

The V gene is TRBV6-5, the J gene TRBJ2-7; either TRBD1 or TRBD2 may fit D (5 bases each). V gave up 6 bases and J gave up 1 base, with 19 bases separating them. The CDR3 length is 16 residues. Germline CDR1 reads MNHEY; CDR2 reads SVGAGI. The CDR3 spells CASSPRDAVRSYEQYF. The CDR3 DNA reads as TGTGCCAGCAGCCCCCGGGACGCAGTTCGATCCTACGAGCAGTACTTC.

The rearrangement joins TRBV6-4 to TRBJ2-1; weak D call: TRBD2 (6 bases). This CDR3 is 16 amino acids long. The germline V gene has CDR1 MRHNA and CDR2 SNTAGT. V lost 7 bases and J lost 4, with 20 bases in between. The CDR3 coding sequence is TGTGCCAGCACTCAGCGCGGGACCCGGGGTTACAATGAGCAGTTCTTC. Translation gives CASTQRGTRGYNEQFF.

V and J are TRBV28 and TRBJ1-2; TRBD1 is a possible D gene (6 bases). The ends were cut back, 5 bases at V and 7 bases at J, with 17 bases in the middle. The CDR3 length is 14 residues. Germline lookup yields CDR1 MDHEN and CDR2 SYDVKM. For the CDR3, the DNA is TGTGCCAGCAGTCGGCGGGGGGGGCCCGCTGGCTACACCTTC. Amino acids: CASSRRGGPAGYTF.

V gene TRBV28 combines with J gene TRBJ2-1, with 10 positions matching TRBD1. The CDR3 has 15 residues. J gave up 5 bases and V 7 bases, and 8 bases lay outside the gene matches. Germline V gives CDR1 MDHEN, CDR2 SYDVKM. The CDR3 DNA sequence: TGTGCCAGCACGCCGACGGACAGGGGGAACAATGAGCAGTTCTTC. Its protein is CASTPTDRGNNEQFF.

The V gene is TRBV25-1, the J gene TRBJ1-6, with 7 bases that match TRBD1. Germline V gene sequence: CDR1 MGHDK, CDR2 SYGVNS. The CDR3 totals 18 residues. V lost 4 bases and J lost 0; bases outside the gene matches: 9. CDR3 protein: CASSGYETGSSYNSPLHF. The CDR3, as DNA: TGTGCCAGCAGTGGATACGAGACAGGGAGCTCCTATAATTCACCCCTCCACTTT.